The clone carrying this T cell receptor beta chain was recorded once. These data originate in a study of blood T cell repertoires in COVID-19. Background on the study: COVID-19 samples from acute and convalescent phases originated in the United States, Italy and Spain. Nucleic acid was either cDNA or gDNA, and it came from T cells, B-cell-depleted T cells, or PBMCs.

How the authors handled the data: Amplification with reference gene primers provided the estimates of nucleated cell counts. Only in-frame clones appear in the TCRdb table, and some are missing; sequencing was by immunoSEQ multiplex PCR. The DNA gave D and trimming, while V, J and clone size come from that table. The sample lists fewer than 200,000 clones, about 85% occurring once. There are 15 residues in the CDR3. Germline-derived CDR1 and CDR2 are MGHRA and YSYEKL. V gave up 6 bases and J gave up 1 base, with 15 bases separating them. The clonotype comes from a woman aged 80 or over with acute or convalescent COVID-19. Material: peripheral blood. The chain recombines TRBV4-1 with TRBJ1-1, with D maybe TRBD1 (5 bases). CDR3 amino acids: CASRPRLQANTEAFF. The CDR3 coding sequence is TGCGCCAGCAGACCTCGCCTACAGGCGAACACTGAAGCTTTCTTT.